Shown below are 30 T cell receptor beta chains from a single sample sequenced in a study of regulatory T cells in long-lasting Graves disease. Time point meaning: persistent/refractory GD, antithyroid drugs over 5 years with positive TRAb. RNA extracted from PBMCs served as the sequencing template. The TCR beta library used iRepertoire HTBI primers with Arm-PCR amplification of CDR3. Via MiXCR, TCRdb re-called the multiplex PCR reads, giving one row per CDR3 protein. The data contain around 450,000 distinct CDR3 sequences, 20% to 25% of them seen just once; the ten biggest clones take up 6.5% to 9%. The sample was peripheral blood mononuclear cells (PBMCs), taken when the disease was refractory, from a patient treated with antithyroid drugs. These receptors originate from a female donor with Graves disease.

The rearrangement links TRBV5-8 to TRBJ1-2; 7 bases agree with TRBD1. J gave up 0 bases and V 6 bases, and 5 bases lay outside the gene matches. The CDR3 length is 14 residues. In germline, CDR1 is SGHTS, CDR2 YDEGEE. CDR3 in DNA: TGTGCCAGCACACAGGGGAATACTAACTATGGCTACACCTTC. Translated, it gives CASTQGNTNYGYTF. Supplemented by reference TRBV5-8 and TRBJ1-2, the full variable domain reads EAGVTQSPTHLIKTRGQQATLRCSPISGHTSVYWYQQALGLGLQFLLWYDEGEERNRGNFPPRFSGRQFPNYSSELNVNALELEDSALYLCASTQGNTNYGYTFGSGTRLTVV.

This clonotype turned up a few times. The chain is built from TRBV6-2 or TRBV6-3 and TRBJ1-5; D is unresolved. The germline CDR1 and CDR2 sequences are MNHEY and SVGEGT. The CDR3 consists of 14 residues. Deletions cut 2 bases from V and 1 base from J, with 6 bases between. This CDR3 is CASSYGLSNQPQHF. Here the CDR3 DNA reads TGTGCCAGCAGTTACGGGTTGAGCAATCAGCCCCAGCATTTT.

This clonotype was seen at least ten times. The J gene is TRBJ1-2, the V gene TRBV20-1; 8 bases match TRBD1. This CDR3 is built from 13 residues. V lost 5 bases and J lost 1; bases outside the gene matches: 3. Germline V gene data show CDR1 as DFQATT and CDR2 as SNEGSKA (reference sequence). The CDR3 sequence is CSAGTGINYGYTF. The DNA for the CDR3 is TGCAGTGCTGGGACAGGAATTAACTATGGCTACACCTTC.

This clonotype was seen at least ten times. The chain is built from TRBV3-1 and TRBJ2-7; no reliable D call. This CDR3 contains 14 residues. The V end was cut by 0 bases, the J end by 1 base, with 7 bases between. CDR1 LGHDT and CDR2 YNNKEL come from the germline V gene (reference sequence). The CDR3 sequence is CASSQDHGSYEQYF. The CDR3 coding sequence is TGTGCCAGCAGCCAAGACCACGGTTCCTACGAGCAGTACTTC.

The table lists this clonotype with a few counts. This chain uses TRBV7-9 with TRBJ1-1, with TRBD1 as a possible D gene (5 bases). V lost 4 bases and J lost 4, with 13 bases in between. The CDR3 runs to 14 residues. The germline CDR1 and CDR2 sequences are SEHNR and FQNEAQ (reference sequence). The CDR3 DNA follows: TGTGCCAGCAGCTCCCGAGGGGACGCCACTGAAGCTTTCTTT. The encoded protein is CASSSRGDATEAFF.

This clonotype was detected many times. This chain links TRBV20-1 with TRBJ1-2; TRBD1 matches at 11 bases. This CDR3 has 14 residues. V was pared by 5 bases and J by 6 bases, with 8 bases of the junction left unmatched. Germline CDR1 is DFQATT and CDR2 is SNEGSKA (reference sequence). The CDR3 bases are TGCAGTGCTGGACAGGGGGCTGGGGTGGATGGCTACACCTTC. Translation: CSAGQGAGVDGYTF.

The sample holds a few counts of this clonotype. V gene TRBV30 combines with J gene TRBJ1-2, with D perhaps TRBD1 (5 bases). Germline-derived CDR1 and CDR2 are GTSNPN and SVGIG (reference sequence). The V end lost 3 bases, the J end lost 6 bases, and 14 bases lay between the germline ends. The CDR3 is made up of 13 amino acids. CDR3 residues: CAWSGWGGDGYTF. CDR3 nucleotide sequence: TGTGCCTGGAGCGGTTGGGGGGGAGATGGCTACACCTTC.

In its sample, this clonotype was seen many times. This sequence joins TRBV6-1 and TRBJ2-2, with a weak D call TRBD1 (5 bases). This CDR3 region has 16 residues. Trimming left V 8 bases short and J 3 bases short, with 19 bases between. Germline values: CDR1 MNHNS, CDR2 SASEGT. The CDR3 here is CASDTGAGIDTGELFF. CDR3 coding DNA: TGTGCCAGCGACACTGGAGCAGGGATAGACACCGGGGAGCTGTTTTTT.

Many counts were recorded for this clonotype. The chain uses TRBV28 and TRBJ1-1; D is unclear. The CDR3 contains 16 residues. The V gene's germline CDR1 is MDHEN and CDR2 SYDVKM. V was pared by 7 bases and J by 1 base, with 19 bases between. The chain's CDR3 is CASTLSGAHGNTEAFF. The CDR3, as DNA: TGTGCCAGCACCCTTTCCGGAGCCCATGGGAACACTGAAGCTTTCTTT.

This clonotype showed up just a few times. The CDR3: CASTVGSSYEQYF. As DNA, the CDR3 is TGTGCCAGCACGGTCGGGAGCTCCTACGAGCAGTACTTC. The chain is built from TRBV6-1 and TRBJ2-7; a weak D match, TRBD2 (6 bases). CDR3 length equals 13 residues. Germline assignment: CDR1 MNHNS and CDR2 SASEGT. Trimming pared 7 bases from V and 0 bases from J, leaving 10 bases between.

The table lists this clonotype with many counts. V usage is TRBV4-1 and J usage is TRBJ1-2, with D possibly being TRBD1 (5 bases). V gave up 4 bases and J gave up 3 bases, with 15 bases separating them. The CDR3 sequence is 15 residues long. Germline V CDR1 and CDR2: MGHRA, YSYEKL. CDR3 loop: CASSRDLFRDYGYTF. The CDR3 DNA reads as TGCGCCAGCAGCCGAGATCTATTCAGGGACTATGGCTACACCTTC.

This clonotype has more than one count but fewer than ten. The J gene is TRBJ1-2, the V gene TRBV6-6; D might be TRBD1 (5 bases). In germline, CDR1 is MNHNY, CDR2 SVGAGI (reference sequence). CDR3 size: 16 residues. Trimming took 0 bases from V and 6 from J, leaving 17 bases between them. CDR3 nucleotide sequence: TGTGCCAGCAGTTACTCCGGGGACCCCTCTATACATGGCTACACCTTC. It encodes CASSYSGDPSIHGYTF.

This clonotype occurred many times. V is TRBV6-5 and J is TRBJ2-7, with TRBD2 matching over 8 bases. Trimming took 0 bases from V and 2 from J; bases not matched to a gene: 3. Germline V gives CDR1 MNHEY, CDR2 SVGAGI. This CDR3 contains 15 residues. CDR3 sequence (DNA): TGTGCCAGCAGTTACTCACTAGCGGAGGCCTACGAGCAGTACTTC. Translated: CASSYSLAEAYEQYF.

The chain is built from TRBV24-1 and TRBJ2-7, with 14 bases matching TRBD2. Germline loops: CDR1 KGHDR, CDR2 SFDVKD. The CDR3 totals 18 residues. Trimming removed 2 bases from V and 2 bases from J; junction bases left unmatched: 7. Written as DNA, the CDR3 is TGTGCCACCAGTGATTCCGAAGGGACTAGCGGGAGACCCTACGAGCAGTACTTC. Its protein product is CATSDSEGTSGRPYEQYF.

This clonotype has only a few counts. The chain joins TRBV11-3 to TRBJ2-4; tentative D call: TRBD2 (5 bases). The V end was cut by 5 bases, the J end by 7 bases, with 18 bases between. Germline V gene lookup returns CDR1 SGHNT and CDR2 YENEEA. The length of the CDR3 is 15 residues. In DNA form, the CDR3 reads TGTGCCAGCAGCCCCCCGGGCGTAACGGGGAACATTCAGTACTTC. This gives the protein CASSPPGVTGNIQYF.

In the case of this clonotype: The junction differs from germline at one of its ends, possibly a read error. V and J are TRBV11-2 and TRBJ2-2; D is possibly TRBD1 (6 bases). Germline loops: CDR1 SGHAT, CDR2 FQNNGV. This CDR3 contains 12 residues. The CDR3: CASFRGAGEPFF. In DNA, the CDR3 is TGTGCCAGCTTCAGGGGCGCCGGGGAGCCGTTTTTT.

This chain links TRBV14 with TRBJ2-5; 8 bases are a match to TRBD1. Germline V gene lookup returns CDR1 SGHDN and CDR2 FVKESK. J was trimmed by 11 bases and V by 5 bases; bases with no gene match: 25. The CDR3 has 18 residues. The CDR3, as DNA: TGTGCCAGCAGCTACCGGAGTCTTTGGGGACAGGAGGAGAAGGAACAGTACTTC. It encodes CASSYRSLWGQEEKEQYF. Variable domain in full (rest from reference TRBV14 and TRBJ2-5): EAGVTQFPSHSVIEKGQTVTLRCDPISGHDNLYWYRRVMGKEIKFLLHFVKESKQDESGMPNNRFLAERTGGTYSTLKVQPAELEDSGVYFCASSYRSLWGQEEKEQYFGPGTRLLVL.

The gene calls are TRBV20-1 and TRBJ2-5; the match to TRBD2 covers 9 bases. Losses at the gene ends were 0 bases for V and 5 bases for J; bases not matched to a gene: 13. CDR3 length: 17 amino acids. CDR1 and CDR2 from the germline V gene are DFQATT and SNEGSKA (reference sequence). In DNA form, the CDR3 reads TGCAGTGCTAGAGATCGTTTGGCGGGAGGGCCTTTGGAGACCCAGTACTTC. Protein product: CSARDRLAGGPLETQYF.

This clonotype was observed a few times. This CDR3 reads CASTKLVGNEQFF. CDR3 DNA: TGTGCCAGCACCAAACTAGTTGGGAATGAGCAGTTCTTC. The rearrangement links TRBV12-3 or TRBV12-4 to TRBJ2-1; D might be TRBD2 (5 bases). The V end lost 7 bases, the J end lost 7 bases, and 14 bases lay between the germline ends. The CDR3 runs to 13 residues.

The rearrangement links TRBV28 to TRBJ2-3; 9 bases fit TRBD1. V lost 4 bases and J lost 5; bases outside the gene matches: 13. This CDR3 has 17 amino acids. CDR1 and CDR2 (germline): MDHEN, SYDVKM. The CDR3 protein is CASSSADYRGREDTQYF. Here the CDR3 DNA reads TGTGCCAGCAGTTCCGCTGATTACAGGGGGCGCGAAGATACGCAGTATTTT.

V usage is TRBV11-3 and J usage is TRBJ1-5; no clear D gene. The germline V and J ends were trimmed by 2 bases and 0 bases, with 8 bases remaining between them. CDR3 length: 15 residues. The germline V gene encodes CDR1 SGHNT and CDR2 YENEEA. The CDR3 DNA reads as TGTGCCAGCAGCTTAACGTCGGCTAGCAATCAGCCCCAGCATTTT. This codes for CASSLTSASNQPQHF.

There are many counts of this clonotype. The V and J genes are TRBV7-9 and TRBJ2-5; no clear D. CDR3 size: 9 residues. The V gene's germline CDR1 is SEHNR and CDR2 FQNEAQ (reference sequence). Trimming pared 11 bases from V and 5 bases from J, leaving 6 bases between. As DNA, the CDR3 is TGTGCCCCGGGCGAGACCCAGTACTTC. Translating it yields CAPGETQYF. Supplemented by reference TRBV7-9 and TRBJ2-5, the full variable domain reads DTGVSQNPRHKITKRGQNVTFRCDPISEHNRLYWYRQTLGQGPEFLTYFQNEAQLEKSRLLSDRFSAERPKGSFSTLEIQRTEQGDSAMYLCAPGETQYFGPGTRLLVL.

This clonotype was found a few times. This chain connects TRBV9 to TRBJ2-1; D is possibly TRBD2 (5 bases). CDR3 length: 15 residues. Trimming pared 0 bases from V and 5 bases from J, leaving 12 bases between. CDR1 and CDR2 (germline): SGDLS, YYNGEE. The CDR3 DNA reads TGTGCCAGCAGCGTAGTGGCTAGTAGCGACAATGAGCAGTTCTTC. Encoded protein: CASSVVASSDNEQFF.

This clonotype occurred many times. The chain carries TRBV11-2 and TRBJ2-5; 13 bases fit TRBD2. CDR1 is SGHAT, CDR2 FQNNGV, per germline. Losses at the gene ends were 4 bases for V and 1 base for J; bases not matched to a gene: 3. The CDR3 runs to 16 residues. In DNA form, the CDR3 reads TGTGCCAGCAGCTCAGGGACTAGCGGGGTCCAAGAGACCCAGTACTTC. This gives the protein CASSSGTSGVQETQYF.

The V call is TRBV25-1, the J call TRBJ2-2; no clear D gene. The CDR3 runs 12 residues. Trimming shortened V by 8 bases and J by 3 bases, and 7 bases separated the two germline ends. Germline V gene data show CDR1 as MGHDK and CDR2 as SYGVNS. CDR3 DNA: TGTGCCAGCCACACTTACACCGGGGAGCTGTTTTTT. This sequence encodes CASHTYTGELFF.

As for this clonotype: At one end, the junction sequence differs from germline, possibly due to a read error. The chain employs TRBV6-4 and TRBJ1-1; D uncertain. This CDR3 contains 15 residues. Germline V gene lookup returns CDR1 MRHNA and CDR2 SNTAGT. CDR3 sequence (DNA): TGTGCCAGCAGTTACTCCGTGATGTATGGGACTGAAGCTTTCTTT. Encoded protein: CASSYSVMYGTEAFF.

This clonotype occurred many times. V usage is TRBV3-1 and J usage is TRBJ1-4; TRBD1 matches 7 bases. Germline assignment: CDR1 LGHDT and CDR2 YNNKEL (reference sequence). The CDR3 is 16 amino acids. J was trimmed by 8 bases and V by 0 bases; bases with no gene match: 9. The CDR3 bases are TGTGCCAGCAGCCAAGAACCCGGGACAGTGAACGAAAAACTGTTTTTT. Residues: CASSQEPGTVNEKLFF.

This clonotype appeared a few times. The rearrangement links TRBV7-9 to TRBJ1-1; tentative D call: TRBD1 (5 bases). Per germline, CDR1 SEHNR and CDR2 FQNEAQ (reference sequence). Trimming shortened V by 3 bases and J by 6 bases, and 8 bases separated the two germline ends. This CDR3 spans 12 amino acids. The CDR3 is CASSFRESEAFF. The CDR3 coding sequence is TGTGCCAGCAGCTTCAGGGAATCTGAAGCTTTCTTT.

The CDR3 nucleotides are TGTGCCATCAGTGAGGAGCCGATGATGATCGGGACCACTTTTTCATTATCTGGGGCCAACGTCCTGACTTTC. Its translation: CAISEEPMMIGTTFSLSGANVLTF. The chain carries TRBV10-3 and TRBJ2-6; possibly TRBD1 or TRBD2 for D (5 bases each). This CDR3 region has 24 residues. Trimming left V 2 bases short and J 1 base short, with 33 bases between. CDR1 is ENHRY, CDR2 SYGVKD, per germline.

This clonotype was observed many times. The chain recombines TRBV30 with TRBJ1-2; 8 positions agree with TRBD1. Germline trimming cut 2 bases from V and 4 bases from J; bases unmatched to any gene: 6. Germline CDR1 reads GTSNPN; CDR2 reads SVGIG (reference sequence). The CDR3 is 14 residues long. The chain's CDR3 is CAWSIGQGSYGYTF. The CDR3 nucleotides read TGTGCCTGGAGTATAGGACAGGGTAGCTATGGCTACACCTTC.